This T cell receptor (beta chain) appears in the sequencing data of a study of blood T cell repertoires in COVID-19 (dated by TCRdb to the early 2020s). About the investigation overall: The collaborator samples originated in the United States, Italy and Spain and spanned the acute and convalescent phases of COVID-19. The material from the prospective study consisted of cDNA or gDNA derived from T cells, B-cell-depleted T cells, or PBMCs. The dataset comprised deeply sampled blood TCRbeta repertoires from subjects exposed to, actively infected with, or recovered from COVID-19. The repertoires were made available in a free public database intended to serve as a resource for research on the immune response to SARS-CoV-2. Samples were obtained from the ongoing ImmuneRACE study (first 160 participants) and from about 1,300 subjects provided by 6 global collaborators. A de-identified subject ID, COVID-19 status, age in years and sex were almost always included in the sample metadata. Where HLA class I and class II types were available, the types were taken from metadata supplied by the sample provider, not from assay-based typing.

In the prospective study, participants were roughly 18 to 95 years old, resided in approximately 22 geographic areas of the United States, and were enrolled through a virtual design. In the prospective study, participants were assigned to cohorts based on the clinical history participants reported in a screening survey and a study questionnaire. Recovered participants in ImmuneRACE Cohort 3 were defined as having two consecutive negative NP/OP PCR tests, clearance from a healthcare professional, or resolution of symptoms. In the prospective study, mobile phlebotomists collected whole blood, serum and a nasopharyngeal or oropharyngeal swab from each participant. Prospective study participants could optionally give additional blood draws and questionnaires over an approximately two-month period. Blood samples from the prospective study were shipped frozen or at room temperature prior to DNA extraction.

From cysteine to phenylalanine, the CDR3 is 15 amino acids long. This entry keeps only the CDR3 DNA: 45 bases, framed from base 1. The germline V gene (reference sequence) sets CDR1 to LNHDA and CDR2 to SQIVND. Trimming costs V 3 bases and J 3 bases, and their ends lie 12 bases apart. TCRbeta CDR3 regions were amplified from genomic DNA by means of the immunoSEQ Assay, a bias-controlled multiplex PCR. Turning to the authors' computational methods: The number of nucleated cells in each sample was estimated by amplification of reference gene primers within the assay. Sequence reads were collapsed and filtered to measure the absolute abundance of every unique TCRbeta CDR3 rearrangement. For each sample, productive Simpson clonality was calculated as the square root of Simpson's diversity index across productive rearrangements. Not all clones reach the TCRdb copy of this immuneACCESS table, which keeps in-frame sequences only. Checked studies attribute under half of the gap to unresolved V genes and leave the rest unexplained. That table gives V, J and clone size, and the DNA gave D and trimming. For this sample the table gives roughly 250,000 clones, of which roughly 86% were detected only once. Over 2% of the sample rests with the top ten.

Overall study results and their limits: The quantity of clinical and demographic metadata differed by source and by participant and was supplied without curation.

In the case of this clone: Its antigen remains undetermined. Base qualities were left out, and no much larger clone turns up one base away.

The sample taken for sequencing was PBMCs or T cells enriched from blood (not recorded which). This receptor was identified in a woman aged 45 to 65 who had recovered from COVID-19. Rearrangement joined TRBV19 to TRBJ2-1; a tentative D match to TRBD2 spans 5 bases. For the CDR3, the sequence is CASSMEASLYNEQFF. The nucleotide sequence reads TGTGCCAGTAGTATGGAGGCAAGCCTCTACAATGAGCAGTTCTTC.